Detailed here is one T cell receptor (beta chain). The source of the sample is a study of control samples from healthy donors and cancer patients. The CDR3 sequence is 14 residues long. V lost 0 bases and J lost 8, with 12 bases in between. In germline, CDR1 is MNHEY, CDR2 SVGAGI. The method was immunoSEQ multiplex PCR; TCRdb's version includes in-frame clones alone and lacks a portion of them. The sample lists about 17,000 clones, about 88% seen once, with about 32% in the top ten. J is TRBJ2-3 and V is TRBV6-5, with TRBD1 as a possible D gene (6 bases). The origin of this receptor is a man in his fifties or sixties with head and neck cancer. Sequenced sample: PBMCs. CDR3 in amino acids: CASSYSTGLGTQYF. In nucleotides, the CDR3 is TGTGCCAGCAGTTACTCGACAGGTCTGGGTACGCAGTATTTT.